The 19 T cell receptor beta chains below all came from one sample that was sequenced in a study of blood T cell repertoires in COVID-19. Profiling relied on immunoSEQ multiplex PCR, and the TCRdb table lists in-frame clones only, not all of them. Of approximately 52,000 clones listed, roughly 87% are singletons. What was sequenced was peripheral blood. The receptor source for this set is a human donor in a cohort sampled during active COVID-19.

The chain has TRBV10-1 and TRBJ2-5, with D maybe TRBD1 (5 bases). Germline CDR1 is WNHNN and CDR2 is SYGVQD (reference sequence). The CDR3 loop spans 13 amino acids. The germline V and J ends were trimmed by 0 bases and 5 bases, with 7 bases remaining between them. The CDR3 reads CASSESGVETQYF. Here the CDR3 DNA reads TGCGCCAGCAGTGAGTCAGGGGTGGAGACCCAGTACTTC.

This chain uses TRBV9 with TRBJ2-7; tentative D call: TRBD2 (5 bases). V was shortened by 4 bases and J by 4 bases, with 18 bases between the two germline ends. There are 15 residues in the CDR3. From germline, CDR1 is SGDLS and CDR2 YYNGEE. DNA of the CDR3: TGTGCCAGCAGCACCCAGACCGGGATAGAATACGAGCAGTACTTC. Protein: CASSTQTGIEYEQYF.

J is TRBJ2-7 and V is TRBV6-5, with TRBD2 matching 7 bases. The CDR3 is 13 residues long. J lost 2 bases, V lost 8 bases, and 6 bases had no gene match. Germline CDR1 and CDR2: MNHEY and SVGAGI. Here the CDR3 DNA reads TGTGCCAGCGGGGGGGTAGGGGCCTACGAGCAGTACTTC. This codes for CASGGVGAYEQYF.

V gene TRBV27 combines with J gene TRBJ2-2; 7 nucleotides agree with TRBD2. Germline values: CDR1 MNHEY, CDR2 SMNVEV (reference sequence). This CDR3 contains 14 residues. The ends lost 5 bases at V and 6 bases at J; junction bases unmatched: 6. Written as DNA, the CDR3 is TGTGCCAGCAGTGCGACTAGCTTGGCCGGGGAGCTGTTTTTT. The encoded protein is CASSATSLAGELFF.

The chain combines TRBV19 with TRBJ2-7; 13 bases align to TRBD2. Germline assignment: CDR1 LNHDA and CDR2 SQIVND (reference sequence). The CDR3 length is 15 residues. With 5 bases clipped from V and 7 bases from J, the junction kept 8 bases outside the gene matches. The DNA of the CDR3 is TGTGCCAGTAGTCTCAGGACTAGCGGGAGAGGTGAGCAGTACTTC. Translation: CASSLRTSGRGEQYF.

The V and J genes are TRBV11-3 and TRBJ2-1; a weak D match, TRBD2 (6 bases). V was cut by 8 bases and J by 7 bases, with 18 bases left in between. In germline, CDR1 is SGHNT, CDR2 YENEEA. The CDR3 has 14 amino acids. The CDR3 DNA reads as TGTGCCAGCCTAGGGGAACTAGCTGGTAATGAGCAGTTCTTC. It encodes CASLGELAGNEQFF.

The V call is TRBV5-6, the J call TRBJ1-2; a possible D gene is TRBD1 (5 bases). CDR1 SGHDT and CDR2 YYEEEE come from the germline V gene. The CDR3 spans 15 residues. Trimming removed 0 bases from V and 4 bases from J, with 13 bases in between. The CDR3 sequence: CASSLDPGGGYGYTF. Here the CDR3 DNA reads TGTGCCAGCAGCTTGGACCCGGGGGGTGGCTATGGCTACACCTTC.

The rearrangement joins TRBV7-6 to TRBJ2-7, with D possibly TRBD2 on 5 matching bases. Germline V gene data show CDR1 as SGHVS and CDR2 as FNYEAQ. Trimming took 5 bases from V and 4 from J, leaving 21 bases between them. This CDR3 is 16 amino acids long. Here the CDR3 reads CASSTVWGEEAYEQYF. CDR3 in DNA: TGTGCCAGCAGCACTGTTTGGGGAGAGGAGGCGTACGAGCAGTACTTC.

The genes are TRBV18 and TRBJ2-6, with TRBD1 as a possible D gene (5 bases). Germline V gene data show CDR1 as KGHSH and CDR2 as LQKENI. This CDR3 region has 18 residues. Between the trimmed V and J ends, which lost 2 bases and 1 base, there was a span of 15 bases. CDR3 in amino acids: CASSPRQGQASGANVLTF. The CDR3 DNA reads as TGTGCCAGCTCACCAAGGCAGGGTCAGGCGTCTGGGGCCAACGTCCTGACTTTC. Full variable domain (rest looked up from reference TRBV18 and TRBJ2-6): NAGVMQNPRHLVRRRGQEARLRCSPMKGHSHVYWYRQLPEEGLKFMVYLQKENIIDESGMPKERFSAEFPKEGPSILRIQQVVRGDSAAYFCASSPRQGQASGANVLTFGAGSRLTVL.

In this sample, this clone turned up once. V usage is TRBV19 and J usage is TRBJ1-4; 8 nucleotides align to TRBD1. The CDR3 has 14 amino acids. V trimming: 1 base; J trimming: 9 bases; junction bases outside the gene matches: 4. Germline assignment: CDR1 LNHDA and CDR2 SQIVND (reference sequence). In nucleotides, the CDR3 is TGTGCCAGTAGTATAGGACAGGGGAGGAAAAAACTGTTTTTT. Protein product: CASSIGQGRKKLFF. Looking up the rest from reference TRBV19 and TRBJ1-4 gives the full variable domain: DGGITQSPKYLFRKEGQNVTLSCEQNLNHDAMYWYRQDPGQGLRLIYYSQIVNDFQKGDIAEGYSVSREKKESFPLTVTSAQKNPTAFYLCASSIGQGRKKLFFGSGTQLSVL.

The chain recombines TRBV25-1 with TRBJ1-3; maybe TRBD1 (6 bases). The CDR3 is made up of 18 amino acids. V shed 3 bases and J shed 0 bases, with 18 bases lying between them. The V gene's germline CDR1 is MGHDK and CDR2 SYGVNS. The DNA for the CDR3 is TGTGCCAGCAGTGATCCGGGACACTCCACTCTCTCTGGAAACACCATATATTTT. Protein product: CASSDPGHSTLSGNTIYF.

The chain combines TRBV10-1 with TRBJ2-5; 8 bases agree with TRBD2. There are 14 residues in the CDR3. Germline V lookup: CDR1 WNHNN, CDR2 SYGVQD (reference sequence). Trimming at V came to 4 bases and at J to 5 bases, leaving 6 bases not matched to a gene. Here the CDR3 reads CASSVIAGTETQYF. The CDR3 bases are TGCGCCAGCAGTGTGATAGCGGGAACGGAGACCCAGTACTTC.

V and J are TRBV27 and TRBJ1-6; D may be TRBD1 (5 bases). This CDR3 has 16 amino acids. Germline V CDR1 and CDR2: MNHEY, SMNVEV (reference sequence). V dropped 3 bases and J dropped 0 bases, with 9 bases sitting between them. The CDR3: CASSLAGNSYNSPLHF. As DNA, the CDR3 is TGTGCCAGCAGTTTGGCAGGGAACTCCTATAATTCACCCCTCCACTTT.

In DNA, the CDR3 is TGTGCCAGCAGTTACGGTCGTGGGGACAGGGGCTATGGCTACACCTTC. Its translation is CASSYGRGDRGYGYTF. The chain links TRBV6-5 to TRBJ1-2, with 10 nucleotides matching TRBD1. Trimming at V came to 2 bases and at J to 4 bases, leaving 7 bases not matched to a gene. The CDR3 is 16 residues long. Germline V lookup: CDR1 MNHEY, CDR2 SVGAGI.

The chain is built from TRBV2 and TRBJ2-3; D is unresolved. This CDR3 contains 15 residues. Germline V gives CDR1 SNHLY, CDR2 FYNNEI. V lost 7 bases, J lost 0 bases, and 14 bases lay in between. The CDR3 spells CASIKELTSTDTQYF. Here the CDR3 DNA reads TGTGCCAGCATTAAAGAACTCACTAGCACAGATACGCAGTATTTT.

This clone was counted once. This chain links TRBV5-5 with TRBJ2-7; the match to TRBD2 covers 11 bases. This CDR3 comprises 16 residues. CDR1 and CDR2 (germline): SGHKS, YYEKEE (reference sequence). J gave up 6 bases and V 2 bases, and 10 bases lay outside the gene matches. The CDR3: CASSFSRTSGSGEQYF. The DNA of the CDR3 is TGTGCCAGCAGCTTTTCCCGCACTAGCGGGAGTGGCGAGCAGTACTTC.

This clone came up a few times. V gene TRBV25-1 combines with J gene TRBJ1-1; D is undetermined. V was cut by 4 bases and J by 0 bases, with 9 bases left in between. This CDR3 spans 14 amino acids. Germline V lookup: CDR1 MGHDK, CDR2 SYGVNS. CDR3 in amino acids: CASSAQNMNTEAFF. The CDR3 DNA follows: TGTGCCAGCAGTGCCCAAAACATGAACACTGAAGCTTTCTTT.

V and J are TRBV2 and TRBJ2-3, with D possibly TRBD2 on 6 matching bases. Between the trimmed V and J ends, which lost 6 bases and 6 bases, there was a span of 19 bases. Germline assignment: CDR1 SNHLY and CDR2 FYNNEI. CDR3 size: 15 residues. The CDR3, as DNA: TGTGCCAGCAGCCCGGGACTTAACGCGCTCGATACGCAGTATTTT. It yields the protein CASSPGLNALDTQYF.

The chain is built from TRBV5-4 and TRBJ1-5; D is possibly TRBD1 (5 bases). The CDR3 totals 14 residues. Per germline, CDR1 SGHNT and CDR2 YYREEE (reference sequence). The ends were cut back, 4 bases at V and 4 bases at J, with 12 bases in the middle. This CDR3 is CASSDGGSNQPQHF. The CDR3 DNA follows: TGTGCCAGCAGCGACGGGGGGTCTAATCAGCCCCAGCATTTT.